These 29 T cell receptor beta chains were sequenced from one sample in a study of T cell changes during pregnancy in multiple sclerosis. The data were produced by immunoSEQ multiplex PCR, yet TCRdb's version contains in-frame clones alone and is incomplete. This table holds over 75,000 clones, 80% to 95% found once. The sample was peripheral blood, taken in the first trimester of pregnancy. These receptors were taken from a female donor with multiple sclerosis, enrolled in a pregnancy study.

The V gene is TRBV6-5, the J gene TRBJ2-7; the D is unclear. The V and J ends lost 3 bases and 3 bases respectively, with 18 bases between them. Germline loops: CDR1 MNHEY, CDR2 SVGAGI. This CDR3 is 16 amino acids long. The CDR3 loop is CASSYTGARRNYEQYF. The CDR3 DNA follows: TGTGCCAGCAGTTATACCGGAGCGCGGAGAAACTACGAGCAGTACTTC.

J is TRBJ2-3 and V is TRBV6-4, with 9 positions matching TRBD2. The CDR3 contains 14 residues. Germline CDR1 MRHNA, CDR2 SNTAGT. The junction had 5 bases not matched to a gene; V was cut back by 8 bases and J by 2 bases. The CDR3 spells CASSRTSATDTQYF. The CDR3 nucleotides are TGTGCCAGCTCCCGGACTAGCGCCACAGATACGCAGTATTTT.

The CDR3 DNA is TGTGCCAGCAGCCCGCGGGCTAGCGGGAGTGGTTGGGCAGATACGCAGTATTTT. Protein sequence: CASSPRASGSGWADTQYF. The chain combines TRBV14 with TRBJ2-3, with TRBD2 identical over 10 bases. CDR1 and CDR2 from the germline V gene are SGHDN and FVKESK. V lost 4 bases, J lost 4 bases, and 14 bases stayed unmatched. CDR3 length: 18 amino acids.

The V and J genes are TRBV29-1 and TRBJ2-4, with 12 bases lining up with TRBD2. This CDR3 is built from 16 residues. Per the germline V gene, CDR1 is SQVTM and CDR2 is ANQGSEA. V gave up 7 bases and J gave up 7 bases; unmatched junction bases: 14. In nucleotides, the CDR3 is TGCAGCGCCAGCCTTGGACTAGCGGGAATGAGGAACATTCAGTACTTC. Its translation: CSASLGLAGMRNIQYF. Full variable domain (outside the CDR3, taken from reference TRBV29-1 and TRBJ2-4): SAVISQKPSRDICQRGTSLTIQCQVDSQVTMMFWYRQQPGQSLTLIATANQGSEATYESGFVIDKFPISRPNLTFSTLTVSNMSPEDSSIYLCSASLGLAGMRNIQYFGAGTRLSVL.

The chain couples TRBV4-1 to TRBJ2-5; possibly TRBD1 for D (6 bases). This CDR3 has 17 residues. V was clipped by 2 bases and J by 4 bases, with 20 bases between them. CDR1 MGHRA and CDR2 YSYEKL come from the germline V gene. DNA of the CDR3: TGCGCCAGCAGCCAACTTAGGGGGTCTGAGGAGAGAGAGACCCAGTACTTC. Protein product: CASSQLRGSEERETQYF.

This clone is a singleton in its sample. In DNA form, the CDR3 reads TGTGCCAGCAGTTTAACAGGTCATGGCTACACCTTC. Amino acid sequence: CASSLTGHGYTF. The chain joins TRBV27 to TRBJ1-2, with D perhaps matching TRBD1 (5 bases). Germline assignment: CDR1 MNHEY and CDR2 SMNVEV (reference sequence). This CDR3 comprises 12 residues. Trimming stripped 2 bases from V and 6 bases from J, with 7 bases between.

V is TRBV5-1 and J is TRBJ2-2; the match to TRBD1 covers 7 bases. Germline assignment: CDR1 SGHRS and CDR2 YFSETQ. This CDR3 has 12 residues. V dropped 6 bases and J dropped 5; count of bases not matched to a gene: 1. In DNA, the CDR3 is TGCGCCAGCAACAGGGGTACCGGGGAGCTGTTTTTT. It codes for CASNRGTGELFF.

Concerning this clone: An end of the junction differs from the germline gene, which may be a read error. In DNA form, the CDR3 reads TGTGCCAGCAGTGACTCCTCATTAGGAGCGGAGGAGACCCAGTACTTC. Translated, it gives CASSDSSLGAEETQYF. The J gene is TRBJ2-5, the V gene TRBV6-6; D may be TRBD2 (5 bases). Germline CDR1 and CDR2: MNHNY and SVGAGI (reference sequence). CDR3 length equals 16 residues.

In its sample, this clone was seen a few times. The chain couples TRBV10-1 to TRBJ2-7, with 8 bases fitting TRBD2. Germline lookup yields CDR1 WNHNN and CDR2 SYGVQD (reference sequence). V was clipped by 5 bases and J by 5 bases; unmatched bases: 8. There are 14 residues in the CDR3. The CDR3 nucleotides are TGCGCCAGCAGTCCTCAGCGGGAGTTGGACGAGCAGTACTTC. The encoded protein is CASSPQRELDEQYF.

This chain links TRBV19 with TRBJ2-2, with 10 bases aligning to TRBD1. CDR1 and CDR2 (germline): LNHDA, SQIVND (reference sequence). V lost 7 bases, J lost 5 bases, and 4 bases stayed unmatched. The CDR3 sequence is 14 residues long. The chain's CDR3 is CASMDRGRTGELFF. CDR3 nucleotide sequence: TGTGCCAGTATGGACAGGGGGAGGACCGGGGAGCTGTTTTTT.

V and J are TRBV9 and TRBJ2-2, with TRBD1 identical over 8 bases. Per germline, CDR1 SGDLS and CDR2 YYNGEE. Trimming at V came to 0 bases and at J to 3 bases, leaving 4 bases not matched to a gene. The CDR3 contains 16 residues. The CDR3 DNA reads TGTGCCAGCAGCGTAGCGTTACAGGGGGACACCGGGGAGCTGTTTTTT. Its protein is CASSVALQGDTGELFF.

This chain joins TRBV19 and TRBJ2-2; the D gene is possibly TRBD1 (6 bases). The CDR3 is 15 residues long. Trimming took off 5 bases at V and 0 bases at J, with 10 bases between the two ends. Germline-derived CDR1 and CDR2 are LNHDA and SQIVND (reference sequence). This CDR3 is CASSARTANTGELFF. The CDR3 bases are TGTGCCAGTAGTGCCAGGACAGCGAACACCGGGGAGCTGTTTTTT.

V is TRBV4-2 and J is TRBJ2-1; a possible D gene is TRBD2 (6 bases). V lost 0 bases, J lost 1 base, and 16 bases lay in between. The CDR3 is 18 amino acids. Germline-derived CDR1 and CDR2 are LGHNA and YNFKEQ. Here the CDR3 DNA reads TGTGCCAGCAGCCAAGACCCCGGAGGGCGGAAATCCTACAATGAGCAGTTCTTC. Residues: CASSQDPGGRKSYNEQFF.

V gene TRBV6-5 combines with J gene TRBJ2-2; 8 bases match TRBD1. The ends lost 3 bases at V and 5 bases at J; junction bases unmatched: 8. CDR1 and CDR2 (germline): MNHEY, SVGAGI. The CDR3 runs 16 residues. CDR3 protein: CASSYYTRGRTGELFF. For the CDR3, the DNA is TGTGCCAGCAGTTATTACACCAGGGGGCGGACCGGGGAGCTGTTTTTT.

The chain carries TRBV28 and TRBJ2-1; possibly TRBD2 for D (5 bases). The V end lost 5 bases, the J end lost 12 bases, and 29 bases lay between the germline ends. The CDR3 totals 17 residues. Germline V lookup: CDR1 MDHEN, CDR2 SYDVKM. CDR3 DNA sequence: TGTGCCAGCAGTCCCATACCACGAGTATTGCCGGGGAGCCGGCAGTTCTTC. It encodes CASSPIPRVLPGSRQFF.

V gene TRBV6-5 combines with J gene TRBJ2-5; no reliable D call. V lost 5 bases to trimming and J lost 3 bases, with 7 bases between them. Germline loops: CDR1 MNHEY, CDR2 SVGAGI. This CDR3 spans 12 amino acids. This chain's CDR3 is CASSRTEETQYF. CDR3 DNA: TGTGCCAGCAGTCGCACAGAAGAGACCCAGTACTTC.

This clone was found a few times. The chain links TRBV6-1 to TRBJ1-5; 9 nucleotides match TRBD1. Per germline, CDR1 MNHNS and CDR2 SASEGT. With 3 bases clipped from V and 2 bases from J, the junction kept 5 bases outside the gene matches. The CDR3 runs to 16 residues. CDR3 protein: CASSEGQGMGNQPQHF. CDR3 bases: TGTGCCAGCAGTGAGGGACAGGGAATGGGCAATCAGCCCCAGCATTTT.

This rearrangement joins TRBV27 to TRBJ2-5, with TRBD2 identical over 7 bases. CDR1 MNHEY and CDR2 SMNVEV come from the germline V gene (reference sequence). V lost 0 bases and J lost 2; bases outside the gene matches: 0. The CDR3 is 14 amino acids. CDR3: CASSLSRGQETQYF. The DNA for the CDR3 is TGTGCCAGCAGTTTATCGCGGGGGCAAGAGACCCAGTACTTC.

The rearrangement links TRBV5-1 to TRBJ2-7, with 12 bases matching TRBD1. Germline V CDR1 and CDR2: SGHRS, YFSETQ. Losses at the gene ends were 4 bases for V and 3 bases for J; bases not matched to a gene: 5. The CDR3 length is 15 residues. CDR3 sequence: CASSRGTGGFYEQYF. The CDR3 DNA reads as TGCGCCAGCAGCAGGGGGACAGGGGGCTTCTACGAGCAGTACTTC.

The DNA of the CDR3 is TGTGCCAGCAGTTACTCGAACAGGGGGACTGGGGAGCAGTACTTC. It encodes CASSYSNRGTGEQYF. V usage is TRBV6-5 and J usage is TRBJ2-7; TRBD1 matches at 8 bases. Germline V gene sequence: CDR1 MNHEY, CDR2 SVGAGI. This CDR3 comprises 15 residues. Trimming removed 0 bases from V and 7 bases from J; junction bases left unmatched: 8.

This clone was found once. The genes are TRBV4-1 and TRBJ2-7; D is possibly TRBD2 (5 bases). CDR3 length: 13 amino acids. Germline assignment: CDR1 MGHRA and CDR2 YSYEKL. Trimming removed 6 bases at V and 0 bases at J, with 9 bases between. The CDR3 here is CASRDGSSYEQYF. CDR3 nucleotides: TGCGCCAGCAGGGATGGGAGCTCCTACGAGCAGTACTTC.

The genes are TRBV6-5 and TRBJ1-5, with unresolved D. The germline CDR1 and CDR2 sequences are MNHEY and SVGAGI. This CDR3 region has 14 residues. The V end was cut by 0 bases, the J end by 1 base, with 4 bases between. For the CDR3, the DNA is TGTGCCAGCAGTTACTCCTACAGCAATCAGCCCCAGCATTTT. Translated, it gives CASSYSYSNQPQHF.

The V and J genes are TRBV7-2 and TRBJ1-5; TRBD1 is a possible D gene (5 bases). V lost 0 bases and J 3 bases, leaving 9 bases between the germline ends. Germline V CDR1 and CDR2: SGHTA, FQGNSA. The CDR3 covers 15 residues. CDR3 DNA: TGTGCCAGCAGCTTAGCCGGGACTTACAATCAGCCCCAGCATTTT. This encodes CASSLAGTYNQPQHF.

This chain joins TRBV5-8 and TRBJ1-5; D gene ambiguous. Trimming took off 7 bases at V and 10 bases at J, with 21 bases between the two ends. This CDR3 is built from 14 residues. CDR1 SGHTS and CDR2 YDEGEE come from the germline V gene. DNA of the CDR3: TGTGCCAGCGGACCCCGGGAGCTGAGGGATCCCCAGCATTTT. Translation gives CASGPRELRDPQHF. The variable domain in full, completed from reference TRBV5-8 and TRBJ1-5, reads EAGVTQSPTHLIKTRGQQATLRCSPISGHTSVYWYQQALGLGLQFLLWYDEGEERNRGNFPPRFSGRQFPNYSSELNVNALELEDSALYLCASGPRELRDPQHFGDGTRLSIL.

The chain combines TRBV12-2 with TRBJ2-6; TRBD1, the table's D call, was not compared with the DNA. TRBV12-2 is a listed pseudogene. This CDR3 has 19 amino acids. Here the CDR3 DNA reads TGTGCAAGTCGCTTAGCCTTGACACCAACGCCTTCTGGGGCCAACGTCCTGACTTTC. Protein product: CASRLALTPTPSGANVLTF.

The chain employs TRBV23-1 and TRBJ1-2, with 8 bases fitting TRBD1. TRBV23-1 is filed as an ORF, its function uncertain. The CDR3 is 16 amino acids. Trimming removed 4 bases from V and 0 bases from J; junction bases left unmatched: 7. The chain's CDR3 is CASSRSGTGTNYGYTF. The CDR3 bases are TGCGCCAGCAGTCGATCCGGGACAGGCACTAACTATGGCTACACCTTC.

The chain carries TRBV6-1 and TRBJ2-1; 9 positions agree with TRBD1. J gave up 9 bases and V 2 bases, and 5 bases lay outside the gene matches. Germline CDR1 and CDR2: MNHNS and SASEGT. The CDR3 sequence is 14 residues long. The DNA of the CDR3 is TGTGCCAGCAGTGAACTAACAGGGGGCGGTGAGCAGTTCTTC. Its translation is CASSELTGGGEQFF.

This rearrangement joins TRBV4-1 to TRBJ2-5; a weak D match, TRBD2 (5 bases). The CDR3 consists of 15 residues. Germline CDR1 and CDR2: MGHRA and YSYEKL. V lost 1 base and J lost 2, with 11 bases in between. CDR3 bases: TGCGCCAGCAGCCAAGCCGGACTTTCTCAAGAGACCCAGTACTTC. The encoded protein is CASSQAGLSQETQYF.

As to this clone: Relative to the germline gene, one junction end is altered; a read error may explain this. At the DNA level, this CDR3 is encoded by other sequences in the same sample as well. This chain links TRBV19 with TRBJ1-5; possible D gene TRBD1, 5 bases. The CDR3 extends over 14 amino acids. The germline CDR1 and CDR2 sequences are LNHDA and SQIVND (reference sequence). The CDR3, as DNA: TGCGCCAGTAGTAACCAGGGCGGAGGGCAGCCCCAGCATTTT. Protein sequence: CASSNQGGGQPQHF.